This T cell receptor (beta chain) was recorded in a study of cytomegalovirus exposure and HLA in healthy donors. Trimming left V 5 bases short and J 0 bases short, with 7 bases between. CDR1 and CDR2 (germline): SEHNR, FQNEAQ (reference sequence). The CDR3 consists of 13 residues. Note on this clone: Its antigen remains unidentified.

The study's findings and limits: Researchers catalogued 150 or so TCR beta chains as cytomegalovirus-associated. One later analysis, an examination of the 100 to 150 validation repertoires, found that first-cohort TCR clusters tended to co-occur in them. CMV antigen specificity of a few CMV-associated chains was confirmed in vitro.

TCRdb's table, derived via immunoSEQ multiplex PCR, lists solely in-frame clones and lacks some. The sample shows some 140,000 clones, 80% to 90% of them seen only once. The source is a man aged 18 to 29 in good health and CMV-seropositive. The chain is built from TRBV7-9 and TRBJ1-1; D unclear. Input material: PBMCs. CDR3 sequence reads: CASSNQMNTEAFF. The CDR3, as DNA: TGTGCCAGCAGCAATCAAATGAACACTGAAGCTTTCTTT.